Following are 23 T cell receptor beta chains from one sample sequenced in a study of cytomegalovirus exposure and HLA in healthy donors. The method was immunoSEQ multiplex PCR; TCRdb's version includes in-frame clones alone and lacks a portion of them. The table includes 76,000 or so clones, around 94% detected once. Sequencing was performed on PBMCs. The source of these receptors is a woman between 18 and 29 years old in good health and CMV-seronegative.

This sequence joins TRBV18 and TRBJ2-5, with D perhaps TRBD1 (5 bases). Germline V gene data show CDR1 as KGHSH and CDR2 as LQKENI. Trimming left V 1 base short and J 5 bases short, with 5 bases between. The CDR3 is 12 amino acids. CDR3 coding DNA: TGTGCCAGCTCACCACAGGGGGAGACCCAGTACTTC. This sequence encodes CASSPQGETQYF.

The gene calls are TRBV29-1 and TRBJ2-2; the D gene is possibly TRBD1 (5 bases). The CDR3 has 12 amino acids. Germline loops: CDR1 SQVTM, CDR2 ANQGSEA. Trimming cost V 6 bases and J 1 base, with 6 bases left between them. The CDR3 nucleotides are TGCAGCGTGACAGAGAACACCGGGGAGCTGTTTTTT. This sequence encodes CSVTENTGELFF.

The rearrangement joins TRBV7-2 to TRBJ2-3, with 8 bases identical to TRBD1. The CDR3 spans 14 residues. Germline V gives CDR1 SGHTA, CDR2 FQGNSA. J gave up 1 base and V 7 bases, and 4 bases lay outside the gene matches. The CDR3 spells CASTMGQGTDTQYF. In DNA form, the CDR3 reads TGTGCCAGCACCATGGGACAGGGCACAGATACGCAGTATTTT.

The CDR3 nucleotides are TGTGCCAGCAGTAATGTACCACAGGGTGAAGCTTTCTTT. This gives the protein CASSNVPQGEAFF. V gene TRBV7-9 combines with J gene TRBJ1-1, with a weak D call TRBD1 (6 bases). Germline assignment: CDR1 SEHNR and CDR2 FQNEAQ (reference sequence). This CDR3 spans 13 amino acids. V lost 6 bases and J lost 7, with 15 bases in between.

The chain employs TRBV7-9 and TRBJ2-7; a weak D match, TRBD1 (5 bases). CDR1 and CDR2 (germline): SEHNR, FQNEAQ (reference sequence). The V end was cut by 1 base, the J end by 3 bases, with 13 bases between. This CDR3 has 15 residues. CDR3 amino acids: CASSLESWQGYEQYF. DNA for the CDR3: TGTGCCAGCAGCTTAGAAAGTTGGCAGGGCTACGAGCAGTACTTC.

This chain joins TRBV5-1 and TRBJ2-5; 15 bases match TRBD2. Germline V gene data show CDR1 as SGHRS and CDR2 as YFSETQ. V lost 3 bases to trimming and J lost 5 bases; unmatched junction nucleotides: 8. The CDR3 is made up of 17 amino acids. As DNA, the CDR3 is TGCGCCAGCAGCTGGGGACTAGCGGGAGGAACGAAGGAGACCCAGTACTTC. Encoded protein: CASSWGLAGGTKETQYF.

This clone was seen a handful of times. V and J are TRBV7-2 and TRBJ2-2; unclear D gene. Germline V gene lookup returns CDR1 SGHTA and CDR2 FQGNSA. Trimming cost V 4 bases and J 4 bases, with 13 bases left between them. The CDR3 has 15 amino acids. CDR3 protein: CASSSYTRLTGELFF. The DNA for the CDR3 is TGTGCCAGCAGCTCTTACACCAGACTCACCGGGGAGCTGTTTTTT. The whole variable domain, remainder taken from reference TRBV7-2 and TRBJ2-2, is GAGVSQSPSNKVTEKGKDVELRCDPISGHTALYWYRQSLGQGLEFLIYFQGNSAPDKSGLPSDRFSAERTGGSVSTLTIQRTQQEDSAVYLCASSSYTRLTGELFFGEGSRLTVL.

This chain links TRBV30 with TRBJ1-2; 10 bases are shared with TRBD1. J was trimmed by 8 bases and V by 2 bases; bases with no gene match: 8. Germline V CDR1 and CDR2: GTSNPN, SVGIG (reference sequence). This CDR3 spans 14 amino acids. The CDR3 nucleotides read TGTGCCTGGAGTCCCGGGACAGGGGTCTGGGGCTACACCTTC. It codes for CAWSPGTGVWGYTF.

The chain combines TRBV4-2 with TRBJ1-5; D is perhaps TRBD1 (6 bases). This CDR3 is built from 15 residues. Germline assignment: CDR1 LGHNA and CDR2 YNFKEQ. Trimming cost V 3 bases and J 4 bases, with 13 bases left between them. CDR3 amino acids: CASSQEPGQNQPQHF. The CDR3 bases are TGTGCCAGCAGCCAGGAACCGGGACAAAATCAGCCCCAGCATTTT.

There are a few counts of this clone. The V and J genes are TRBV11-2 and TRBJ1-1, with 7 nucleotides matching TRBD1. Germline lookup yields CDR1 SGHAT and CDR2 FQNNGV. V dropped 1 base and J dropped 5; count of bases not matched to a gene: 7. The CDR3 runs to 15 residues. Here the CDR3 reads CASSLVARGWTEAFF. The CDR3 coding sequence is TGTGCCAGCAGCTTAGTTGCCAGGGGGTGGACTGAAGCTTTCTTT.

CDR3 in DNA: TGTGCCATCAGCTCCGGGACAGGCCTTTACGAGCAGTACTTC. Encoded protein: CAISSGTGLYEQYF. The chain uses TRBV10-3 and TRBJ2-7, with TRBD1 matching 8 bases. After removal of 6 bases from V and 4 bases from J, the junction contained 8 bases not matched to a gene. The germline V gene has CDR1 ENHRY and CDR2 SYGVKD. CDR3 length: 14 residues.

This clone was found once. The J gene is TRBJ2-5, the V gene TRBV7-2, with 11 bases lining up with TRBD2. Germline assignment: CDR1 SGHTA and CDR2 FQGNSA. The CDR3 is 18 residues long. Trimming cost V 1 base and J 2 bases; bases outside gene matches: 9. The CDR3 region has the DNA TGTGCCAGCAGCTTAGGGCTAGCGGGGGGAATGGCGCAAGAGACCCAGTACTTC. Its protein is CASSLGLAGGMAQETQYF.

The rearrangement joins TRBV18 to TRBJ1-1; D may be TRBD1 (5 bases). CDR1 KGHSH and CDR2 LQKENI come from the germline V gene. V was cut by 0 bases and J by 4 bases, with 12 bases left in between. The CDR3 has 15 amino acids. The CDR3, as DNA: TGTGCCAGCTCACCACCGGGTCCAGGGTCCACTGAAGCTTTCTTT. Its protein is CASSPPGPGSTEAFF.

This chain connects TRBV9 to TRBJ2-2; D not resolved. Germline V lookup: CDR1 SGDLS, CDR2 YYNGEE. The V end lost 2 bases, the J end lost 1 base, and 6 bases lay between the germline ends. There are 14 residues in the CDR3. As DNA, the CDR3 is TGTGCCAGCAGCGTCTTCTTGAACACCGGGGAGCTGTTTTTT. This translates into CASSVFLNTGELFF.

The V gene is TRBV4-1, the J gene TRBJ2-5; 9 bases agree with TRBD2. The germline V gene has CDR1 MGHRA and CDR2 YSYEKL. This CDR3 is built from 15 residues. V dropped 1 base and J dropped 5; count of bases not matched to a gene: 5. In DNA form, the CDR3 reads TGCGCCAGCAGCCAAGTTGGGCTAGCGGGGGAGACCCAGTACTTC. This translates into CASSQVGLAGETQYF.

This chain uses TRBV11-2 with TRBJ2-5, with TRBD2 identical over 10 bases. CDR3 size: 16 residues. Unmatched junction bases numbered 4, after V lost 0 bases and J lost 3 bases. CDR1 is SGHAT, CDR2 FQNNGV, per germline. The CDR3 is CASSLDPTSGKETQYF. CDR3 nucleotide sequence: TGTGCCAGCAGCTTAGATCCTACTAGCGGGAAAGAGACCCAGTACTTC.

CDR3 protein: CASSMGQGGEQYF. The CDR3 DNA is TGTGCCAGTAGTATGGGCCAGGGAGGCGAGCAGTACTTC. The gene calls are TRBV19 and TRBJ2-7; possibly TRBD2 for D (6 bases). Trimming shortened V by 3 bases and J by 6 bases, and 12 bases separated the two germline ends. Looked up from germline, CDR1 is LNHDA and CDR2 is SQIVND (reference sequence). This CDR3 is 13 amino acids long.

The CDR3 protein is CASSEGERRNRNEKLFF. For the CDR3, the DNA is TGTGCCAGCAGTGAAGGGGAGAGACGGAATCGAAATGAAAAACTGTTTTTT. The J gene is TRBJ1-4, the V gene TRBV6-1; D is undetermined. CDR1 is MNHNS and CDR2 is SASEGT in the germline V gene. The CDR3 is 17 amino acids. Trimming took 1 base from V and 5 from J, leaving 17 bases between them.

Written as DNA, the CDR3 is TGTGCCAGCAGTGCACTAGCGGGGGGTGCAAATGAGCAGTTCTTC. This codes for CASSALAGGANEQFF. J is TRBJ2-1 and V is TRBV25-1; 12 nucleotides line up with TRBD2. Germline V CDR1 and CDR2: MGHDK, SYGVNS. This CDR3 spans 15 amino acids. V shed 4 bases, J shed 7 bases, and the junction held 5 bases outside the gene matches.

The J gene is TRBJ1-2, the V gene TRBV7-8; 8 nucleotides match TRBD1. The CDR3 totals 13 residues. V dropped 8 bases and J dropped 7; count of bases not matched to a gene: 9. Germline CDR1 is SGHVS and CDR2 is FQNEAQ. The CDR3 spells CASGGQGAFGYTF. The CDR3 DNA reads as TGTGCCAGCGGGGGCCAGGGGGCTTTTGGCTACACCTTC.

V is TRBV29-1 and J is TRBJ1-2; D is possibly TRBD1 (5 bases). The germline gives CDR1 SQVTM, CDR2 ANQGSEA. The CDR3 is made up of 15 amino acids. Deletions cut 5 bases from V and 0 bases from J, with 16 bases between. CDR3 protein: CSVLSGVPANYGYTF. The CDR3 nucleotides read TGCAGCGTTCTATCGGGGGTTCCGGCTAACTATGGCTACACCTTC.

For this clone: One end of the junction is discordant with germline, which a read error may explain. The rearrangement uses TRBV7-7 and TRBJ2-1; 7 bases match TRBD1. The CDR3 covers 18 residues. Germline lookup yields CDR1 SSHAT and CDR2 FNYEAQ (reference sequence). CDR3 in amino acids: CASSPGQPLTGTYNEQFF. The CDR3 nucleotides are TGTGCTAGCAGCCCGGGACAGCCGCTGACAGGCACCTACAATGAGCAGTTCTTC.

The chain recombines TRBV2 with TRBJ2-7; 8 bases agree with TRBD1. After removal of 5 bases from V and 1 base from J, the junction contained 13 bases not matched to a gene. This CDR3 contains 17 residues. Germline CDR1 is SNHLY and CDR2 is FYNNEI. CDR3 coding DNA: TGTGCCAGCAGTCGTCGGTCGGGACAGGTAAAGTCCTACGAGCAGTACTTC. This encodes CASSRRSGQVKSYEQYF.